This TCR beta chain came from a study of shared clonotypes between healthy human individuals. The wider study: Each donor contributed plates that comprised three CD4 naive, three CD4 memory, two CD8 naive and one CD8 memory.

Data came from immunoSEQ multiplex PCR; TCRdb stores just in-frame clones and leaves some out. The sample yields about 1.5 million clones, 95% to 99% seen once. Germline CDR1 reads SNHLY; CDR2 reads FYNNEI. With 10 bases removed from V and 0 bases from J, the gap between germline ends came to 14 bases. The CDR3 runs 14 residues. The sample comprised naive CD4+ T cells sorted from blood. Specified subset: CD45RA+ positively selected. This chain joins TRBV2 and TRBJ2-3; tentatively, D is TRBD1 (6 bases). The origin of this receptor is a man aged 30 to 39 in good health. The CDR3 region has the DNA TGTGCCACCAGACAGGACGCTAGCACAGATACGCAGTATTTT. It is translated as CATRQDASTDTQYF.